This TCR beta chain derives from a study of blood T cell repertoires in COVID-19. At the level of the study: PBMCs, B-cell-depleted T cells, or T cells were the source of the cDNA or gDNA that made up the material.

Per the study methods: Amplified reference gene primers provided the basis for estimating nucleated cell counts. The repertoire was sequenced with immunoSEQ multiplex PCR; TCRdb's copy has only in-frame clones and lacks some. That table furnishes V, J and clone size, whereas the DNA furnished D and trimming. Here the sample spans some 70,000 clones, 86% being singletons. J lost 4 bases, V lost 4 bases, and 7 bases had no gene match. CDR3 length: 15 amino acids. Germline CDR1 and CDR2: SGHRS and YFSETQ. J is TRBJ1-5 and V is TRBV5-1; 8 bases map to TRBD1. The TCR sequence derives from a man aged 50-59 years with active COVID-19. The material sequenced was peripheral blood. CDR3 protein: CASSPTGQGNQPQHF. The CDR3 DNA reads TGCGCCAGCAGCCCGACTGGACAGGGAAATCAGCCCCAGCATTTT.